These 4 T cell receptor beta chains originate from one sample sequenced in a study of identical twins. TCRdb independently ran MiXCR on the 5' RACE reads; one entry per CDR3 protein. The table includes 400,000 to 550,000 distinct CDR3 sequences, more than 13% detected once. These data also formed part of another study, on yellow fever vaccine responses in identical twins.

What was sequenced was CD4+ T cells sorted from blood. The receptors stem from a woman under 30 in good health.

This clonotype was seen more than once but under ten times. The chain carries TRBV5-6 and TRBJ2-3, with D tentatively TRBD2 (6 bases). V was trimmed by 2 bases and J by 4 bases, leaving 11 bases between them. Looked up from germline, CDR1 is SGHDT and CDR2 is YYEEEE. The CDR3 has 14 amino acids. The CDR3 bases are TGTGCCAGCAGCTTTGGAGGGCTGCCAGATACGCAGTATTTT. This translates into CASSFGGLPDTQYF.

V and J are TRBV12-3 or TRBV12-4 and TRBJ2-7; TRBD1 aligns across 8 bases. The V segment lost 4 bases and the J segment 1 base; nucleotides outside the gene matches: 3. This CDR3 has 14 residues. CDR3 sequence (DNA): TGTGCCAGCAGTTACGGGACAGGTTCCTACGAGCAGTACTTC. This gives the protein CASSYGTGSYEQYF.

The V and J genes are TRBV12-3 or TRBV12-4 and TRBJ2-7; 10 positions match TRBD1. The length of the CDR3 is 14 residues. V dropped 5 bases and J dropped 4; count of bases not matched to a gene: 5. The CDR3 protein is CASSIWTGGYEQYF. As DNA, the CDR3 is TGTGCCAGCAGTATTTGGACAGGGGGGTACGAGCAGTACTTC.

The table lists this clonotype with a few counts. The V gene is TRBV6-2 or TRBV6-3, the J gene TRBJ2-7; D not certain. CDR1 and CDR2 (germline): MNHEY, SVGEGT. With 6 bases removed from V and 7 bases from J, the gap between germline ends came to 10 bases. The length of the CDR3 is 11 residues. Here the CDR3 DNA reads TGTGCCAGCAGCACCACTTGGGAGCAGTACTTC. Translated: CASSTTWEQYF.